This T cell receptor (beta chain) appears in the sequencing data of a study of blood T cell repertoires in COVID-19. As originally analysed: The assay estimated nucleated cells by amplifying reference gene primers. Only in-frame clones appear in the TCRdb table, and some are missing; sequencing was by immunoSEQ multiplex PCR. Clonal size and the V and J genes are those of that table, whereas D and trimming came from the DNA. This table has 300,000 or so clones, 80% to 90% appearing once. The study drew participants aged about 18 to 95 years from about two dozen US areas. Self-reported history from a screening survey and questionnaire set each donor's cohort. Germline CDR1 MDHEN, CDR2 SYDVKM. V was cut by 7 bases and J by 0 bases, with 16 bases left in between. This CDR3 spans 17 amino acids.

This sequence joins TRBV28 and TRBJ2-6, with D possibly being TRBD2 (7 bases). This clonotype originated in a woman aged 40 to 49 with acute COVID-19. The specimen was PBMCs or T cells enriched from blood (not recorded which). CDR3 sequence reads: CASNLGGALSGANVLTF. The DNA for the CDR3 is TGTGCCAGCAACTTGGGGGGGGCCCTCTCTGGGGCCAACGTCCTGACTTTC.